One and the same sample provided the 12 T cell receptor beta chains below, sequenced in a study of graft-versus-host responses after intestinal transplantation. The antigens for these receptors are not known. Here immunoSEQ multiplex PCR was the method, and the copy in TCRdb shows in-frame clones only, minus some. The data contain about 27,000 clones, almost 85% of them singletons. The input for sequencing was unstimulated CD8+ T cells sorted from spleen or lymph node cells, taken before transplant. The receptor set was obtained from a human donor who was the organ donor for an intestinal transplant.

The V gene is TRBV19, the J gene TRBJ2-7; 7 bases fit TRBD2. Germline values: CDR1 LNHDA, CDR2 SQIVND (reference sequence). The CDR3 is made up of 13 amino acids. The ends lost 5 bases at V and 2 bases at J; junction bases unmatched: 3. This CDR3 is CASSWGGTYEQYF. As DNA, the CDR3 is TGTGCCAGTAGTTGGGGGGGTACCTACGAGCAGTACTTC.

The gene calls are TRBV7-6 and TRBJ1-6; maybe TRBD1 (6 bases). Germline assignment: CDR1 SGHVS and CDR2 FNYEAQ. Deletions cut 2 bases from V and 7 bases from J, with 21 bases between. The CDR3 contains 18 residues. CDR3 coding DNA: TGTGCCAGCAGCTTAAACTCACGGGAGGACAGCCGCAATTCACCCCTCCACTTT. Its translation: CASSLNSREDSRNSPLHF. Full variable domain (outside the CDR3, taken from reference TRBV7-6 and TRBJ1-6): GAGVSQSPRYKVTKRGQDVALRCDPISGHVSLYWYRQALGQGPEFLTYFNYEAQQDKSGLPNDRFSAERPEGSISTLTIQRTEQRDSAMYRCASSLNSREDSRNSPLHFGNGTRLTVT.

This clone was detected only once. One end of the junction varies from germline; a read error may be responsible. V usage is TRBV6-5 and J usage is TRBJ1-2; 7 bases match TRBD1. The CDR3 runs 15 residues. Germline V CDR1 and CDR2: MNHEY, SVGAGI. Here the CDR3 DNA reads TGTGCCAGCAGTTACCGACAGGGTAAGCAGTGTGGCCACACCTTC. Amino acids: CASSYRQGKQCGHTF.

This clone was found a few times. The V call is TRBV9, the J call TRBJ2-5, with 7 bases that match TRBD2. Germline trimming cut 0 bases from V and 4 bases from J; bases unmatched to any gene: 6. The CDR3 has 15 amino acids. The V gene's germline CDR1 is SGDLS and CDR2 YYNGEE. The CDR3 coding sequence is TGTGCCAGCAGCGTAGAGGGGACTAAGGGAGAGACCCAGTACTTC. Amino acid sequence: CASSVEGTKGETQYF.

The chain is built from TRBV5-4 and TRBJ1-1; D is unclear. Trimming left V 2 bases short and J 1 base short, with 3 bases between. The CDR3 totals 12 residues. The germline V gene has CDR1 SGHNT and CDR2 YYREEE (reference sequence). This CDR3 is CASSFGNTEAFF. In nucleotides, the CDR3 is TGTGCCAGCAGCTTTGGGAACACTGAAGCTTTCTTT. The full variable domain, rest sourced from reference TRBV5-4 and TRBJ1-1, is ETGVTQSPTHLIKTRGQQVTLRCSSQSGHNTVSWYQQALGQGPQFIFQYYREEENGRGNFPPRFSGLQFPNYSSELNVNALELDDSALYLCASSFGNTEAFFGQGTRLTVV.

CDR3 nucleotide sequence: TGTGCCAGCAGTGAGGACACCTACGAGCAGTACTTC. Protein: CASSEDTYEQYF. J is TRBJ2-7 and V is TRBV25-1, with D perhaps TRBD1 (5 bases). Germline V gives CDR1 MGHDK, CDR2 SYGVNS. Trimming left V 3 bases short and J 2 bases short, with 5 bases between. The CDR3 contains 12 residues.

This clone was seen a single time. This rearrangement joins TRBV7-8 to TRBJ1-5; tentatively, D is TRBD1 (5 bases). CDR1 is SGHVS, CDR2 FQNEAQ, per germline. The V gene lost 2 bases and the J gene lost 5 bases, with 10 bases spanning the gap. This CDR3 is 14 amino acids long. CDR3 sequence (DNA): TGTGCCAGCAGCTTATTCCAGGGCTATCAGCCCCAGCATTTT. Its translation: CASSLFQGYQPQHF. Full variable domain (outside the CDR3, taken from reference TRBV7-8 and TRBJ1-5): GAGVSQSPRYKVAKRGQDVALRCDPISGHVSLFWYQQALGQGPEFLTYFQNEAQLDKSGLPSDRFFAERPEGSVSTLKIQRTQQEDSAVYLCASSLFQGYQPQHFGDGTRLSIL.

The chain is built from TRBV4-2 and TRBJ2-7; D tentatively reads TRBD1 or TRBD2 (6 bases each). This CDR3 is built from 13 residues. V dropped 1 base and J dropped 7 bases, with 11 bases sitting between them. CDR1 is LGHNA and CDR2 is YNFKEQ in the germline V gene. The CDR3: CASSQGGGWEQYF. Here the CDR3 DNA reads TGTGCCAGCAGCCAAGGAGGGGGGTGGGAGCAGTACTTC.

CDR3 nucleotide sequence: TGTGTCAGAAGCTTGGCCCGGGAGGGCGGCTACGAGCAGTACTTC. It translates to CVRSLAREGGYEQYF. V and J are TRBV7-5 and TRBJ2-7; TRBD2 is taken as the D call from the table, unchecked against the DNA. TRBV7-5 is recorded as a pseudogene. This CDR3 comprises 15 residues.

This chain links TRBV7-6 with TRBJ2-5; 12 bases are a match to TRBD2. CDR3 size: 16 residues. The trim removed 5 bases at V and 3 bases at J, leaving 7 bases unmatched. The germline CDR1 and CDR2 sequences are SGHVS and FNYEAQ. The CDR3 reads CASSPPSGGAEETQYF. The CDR3 nucleotides are TGTGCCAGCAGCCCTCCTAGCGGGGGGGCGGAAGAGACCCAGTACTTC.

The chain couples TRBV6-1 to TRBJ1-6; no firm D call. The CDR3 extends over 13 amino acids. V gave up 1 base and J gave up 13 bases, with 11 bases separating them. Germline assignment: CDR1 MNHNS and CDR2 SASEGT. The CDR3 DNA is TGTGCCAGCAGTGAAGACTCGGCCGGCCCCCTCCACTTT. It yields the protein CASSEDSAGPLHF.

The gene calls are TRBV27 and TRBJ2-7; D unclear. Germline V gene sequence: CDR1 MNHEY, CDR2 SMNVEV (reference sequence). The CDR3 has 13 residues. Trimming cost V 2 bases and J 1 base, with 6 bases left between them. The CDR3 sequence is CASSLGMSYEQYF. In DNA form, the CDR3 reads TGTGCCAGCAGTTTAGGGATGTCCTACGAGCAGTACTTC.